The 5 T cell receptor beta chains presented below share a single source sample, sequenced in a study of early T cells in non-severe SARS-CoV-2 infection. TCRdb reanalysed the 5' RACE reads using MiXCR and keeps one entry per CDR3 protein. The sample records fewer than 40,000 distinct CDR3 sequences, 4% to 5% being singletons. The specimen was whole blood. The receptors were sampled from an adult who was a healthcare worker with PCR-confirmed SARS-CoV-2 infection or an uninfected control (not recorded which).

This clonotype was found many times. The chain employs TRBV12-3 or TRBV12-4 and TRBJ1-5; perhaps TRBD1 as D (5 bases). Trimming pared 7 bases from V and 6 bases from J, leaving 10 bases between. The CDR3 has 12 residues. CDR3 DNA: TGTGCCAGCACCCTGGGGGGTCAGCCCCAGCATTTT. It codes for CASTLGGQPQHF.

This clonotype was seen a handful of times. DNA of the CDR3: TGTGCCAGCAGCTCCCGAGGGGGGCAGCCCCAGCATTTT. It translates to CASSSRGGQPQHF. This chain connects TRBV7-3 to TRBJ1-5, with D maybe TRBD1 (6 bases). Germline V gene lookup returns CDR1 SGHTA and CDR2 FQGTGA. The CDR3 runs to 13 residues. Trimming stripped 4 bases from V and 7 bases from J, with 11 bases between.

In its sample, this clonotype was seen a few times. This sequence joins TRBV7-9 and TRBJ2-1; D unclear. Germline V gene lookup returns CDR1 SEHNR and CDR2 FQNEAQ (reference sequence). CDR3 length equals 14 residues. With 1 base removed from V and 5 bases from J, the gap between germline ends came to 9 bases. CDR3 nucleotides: TGTGCCAGCAGCTTAGTCAGTGGCCACAATGAGCAGTTCTTC. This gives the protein CASSLVSGHNEQFF. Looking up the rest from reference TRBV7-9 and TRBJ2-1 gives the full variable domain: DTGVSQNPRHKITKRGQNVTFRCDPISEHNRLYWYRQTLGQGPEFLTYFQNEAQLEKSRLLSDRFSAERPKGSFSTLEIQRTEQGDSAMYLCASSLVSGHNEQFFGPGTRLTVL.

The CDR3 nucleotides read TGTGCCAGCAGCGTAGCCGAGTTCGGAGCGGGAGAGGTCAAAAACATTCAGTACTTC. It yields the protein CASSVAEFGAGEVKNIQYF. The chain carries TRBV9 and TRBJ2-4; 8 bases match TRBD2. V was clipped by 0 bases and J by 3 bases; unmatched bases: 14. Per the germline V gene, CDR1 is SGDLS and CDR2 is YYNGEE. The CDR3 loop spans 19 amino acids.

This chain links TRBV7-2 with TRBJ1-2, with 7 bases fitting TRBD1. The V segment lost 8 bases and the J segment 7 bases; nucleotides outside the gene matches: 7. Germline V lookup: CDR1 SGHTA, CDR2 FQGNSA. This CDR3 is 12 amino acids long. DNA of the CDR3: TGTGCCAGCGCAGGGACAGCCTCTGGCTACACCTTC. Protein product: CASAGTASGYTF.